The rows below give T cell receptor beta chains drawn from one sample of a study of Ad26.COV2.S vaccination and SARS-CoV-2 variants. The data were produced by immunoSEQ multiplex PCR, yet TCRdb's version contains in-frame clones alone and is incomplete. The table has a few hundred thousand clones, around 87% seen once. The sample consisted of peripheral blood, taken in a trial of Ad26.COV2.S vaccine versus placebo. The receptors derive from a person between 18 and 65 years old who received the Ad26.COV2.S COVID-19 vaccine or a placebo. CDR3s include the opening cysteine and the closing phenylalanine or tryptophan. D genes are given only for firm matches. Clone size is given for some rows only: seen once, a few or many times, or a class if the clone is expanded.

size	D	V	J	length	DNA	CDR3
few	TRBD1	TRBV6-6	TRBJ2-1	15	TGTGCCAGCAGTTATGGACAGGGAGGAAGGAATGAGCAGTTCTTC	CASSYGQGGRNEQFF
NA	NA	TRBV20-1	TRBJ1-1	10	TGCAGTGCTCTTAAGGGGGAAGCTTTCTTT	CSALKGEAFF
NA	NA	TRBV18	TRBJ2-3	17	TGTGCCAGCTCACCAACCACTGGCACCTCTAGCACAGATACGCAGTATTTT	CASSPTTGTSSTDTQYF
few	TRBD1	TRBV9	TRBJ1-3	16	TGTGCCAGCAGCGTAAGTGGGACAGGGGACGGAAACACCATATATTTT	CASSVSGTGDGNTIYF
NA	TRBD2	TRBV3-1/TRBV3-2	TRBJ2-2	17	TGTGCCAGCATCCAACCCGGGGGGGCCTTGAACACCGGGGAGCTGTTTTTT	CASIQPGGALNTGELFF
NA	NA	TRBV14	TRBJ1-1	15	TGTGCCAGCAGCCAAGTACAGGGCGGTTGGACTGAAGCTTTCTTT	CASSQVQGGWTEAFF
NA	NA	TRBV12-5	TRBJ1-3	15	TGTGCTAGTGGTTTGGGACGGACTCCTGGAAACACCATATATTTT	CASGLGRTPGNTIYF
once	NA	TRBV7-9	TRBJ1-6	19	TGTGCCAGCAGCTTAGAGTTAATATTTGGCGTCAGGGGCGATTCACCCCTCCACTTT	CASSLELIFGVRGDSPLHF
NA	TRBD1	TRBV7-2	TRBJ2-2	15	TGTGCCAGCAGCTTTAGACAGGGTCTCACCGGGGAGCTGTTTTTT	CASSFRQGLTGELFF
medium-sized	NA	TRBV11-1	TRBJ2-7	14	TGTGCCAGCAGCCCGACAGTGTCTTGGGACGAGCAGTACTTC	CASSPTVSWDEQYF
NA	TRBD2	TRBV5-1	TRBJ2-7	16	TGCGCCAGCAGCGCTATTCAGGGACTAGTCGTCCACGAGCAGTACTTC	CASSAIQGLVVHEQYF
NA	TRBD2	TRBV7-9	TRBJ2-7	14	TGTGCCAGCAGCTTAGGACTAGCAGACTACGAGCAGTACTTC	CASSLGLADYEQYF
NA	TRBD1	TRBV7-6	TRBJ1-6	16	TGTGCCAGCAGCCTCCGGACAGGGGAGTCGGTCTCACCCCTCCACTTT	CASSLRTGESVSPLHF
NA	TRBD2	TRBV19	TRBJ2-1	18	TGTGCCAGTAGTACGGGCCTAGCGGGAGTCCCCTCCTACAATGAGCAGTTCTTC	CASSTGLAGVPSYNEQFF
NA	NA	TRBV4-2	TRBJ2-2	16	TGTGCCAGCAGCCAAGATTTAGCGGACCCCACCGGGGAGCTGTTTTTT	CASSQDLADPTGELFF
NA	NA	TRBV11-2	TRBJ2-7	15	TGTGCCAGCAGCTTACTGTACGGCTATCAATACGAGCAGTACTTC	CASSLLYGYQYEQYF
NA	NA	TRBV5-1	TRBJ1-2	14	TGCGCCAGCAGCTTGGGGGGACCGTTCTATGGCTACACCTTC	CASSLGGPFYGYTF
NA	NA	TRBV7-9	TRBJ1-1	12	TGTGCCAGCAGCTGGGGGGGCACTGAAGCTTTCTTT	CASSWGGTEAFF
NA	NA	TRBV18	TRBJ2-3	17	TGTGCCAGCTCACCACCGTCCCGGGCCTCCGCCGTAGATACGCAGTATTTT	CASSPPSRASAVDTQYF
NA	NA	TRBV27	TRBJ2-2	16	TGTGCCAGCAGCTTTACTCCGGGACTGAACACCGGGGAGCTGTTTTTT	CASSFTPGLNTGELFF
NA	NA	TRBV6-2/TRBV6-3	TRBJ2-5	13	TGTGCCAGCAGTCTAGCTGGGAAAGAGACCCAGTACTTC	CASSLAGKETQYF
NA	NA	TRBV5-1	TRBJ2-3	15	TGCGCCAGCAGCTTGGCCCGGGTACGTTCAGATACGCAGTATTTT	CASSLARVRSDTQYF
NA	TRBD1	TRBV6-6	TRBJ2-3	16	TGTGCCAGCAGTAAACCGGACAGGGGAGGAACAGATACGCAGTATTTT	CASSKPDRGGTDTQYF
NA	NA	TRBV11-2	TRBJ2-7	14	TGTGCCAGCAGCTTACGACAGAGACTTAGGGGGCAGTACTTC	CASSLRQRLRGQYF
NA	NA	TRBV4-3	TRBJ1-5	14	TGCGCCAGCAGCCAAGATGTAGGGGCTCAGCCCCAGCATTTT	CASSQDVGAQPQHF
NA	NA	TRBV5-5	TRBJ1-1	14	TGTGCCAGCAGCTTGTCGGGGGCGGGCACTGAAGCTTTCTTT	CASSLSGAGTEAFF
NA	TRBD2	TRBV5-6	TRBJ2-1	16	TGTGCCAGCAGCTTAGGCGGGAGAAACCTCTACAATGAGCAGTTCTTC	CASSLGGRNLYNEQFF